This is a list of T cell receptor beta chains from one sample in a study of metastatic and nonmetastatic thyroid tumors. TCRdb re-called the PCR reads via MiXCR. The data show 35,000 to 40,000 clones, about a sixth seen once. The specimen sequenced was tumor tissue. The receptor set was obtained from a female donor with papillary thyroid cancer or a benign thyroid nodule (not recorded which). Some clones in this sample may be carry-over from other donors' samples. The CDR3 runs from the conserved cysteine through the conserved F or W. The D gene is left open where the match is weak. Not all rows give a size; the values are once, few, many and, for expanded clones, a class.

>many|.|TRBJ2-1|TRBV14
TGTGCCAGCAGCCAAGATTGGGGGACTGAGCAGTTCTTC
CASSQDWGTEQFF
>.|TRBD1|TRBJ2-7|TRBV11-2
TGTGCCAGCACTCGTTCCGGGACAGTGACCTACGAGCAGTACTTC
CASTRSGTVTYEQYF
>many|.|TRBJ1-1|TRBV5-4
TGTGCCAGCAGCTTGGGACAGGAGGGGACTGAAGCTTTCTTT
CASSLGQEGTEAFF
>many|.|TRBJ2-1|TRBV5-1
TGCGCCAGCAGCTTGGCCAGGCCAGGTACCGATGAGCAGTTCTTC
CASSLARPGTDEQFF
>many|TRBD1|TRBJ2-5|TRBV19
TGTGCCAGTAGTAAGGGACAGGGAACCCAAGAGACCCAGTACTTC
CASSKGQGTQETQYF
>.|.|TRBJ2-2|TRBV20-1
TGCAGTGCTAGAGTTATGGGGTACAGGACAAACACCTGGGAGCTGTTTTTT
CSARVMGYRTNTWELFF
>many|.|TRBJ2-7|TRBV13
TGTGCCAGCACCTCCGGGGGCCTCTCCTACGAGCAGTACTTC
CASTSGGLSYEQYF
>many|.|TRBJ2-7|TRBV4-3
TGCGCCAGCAGCCAGAGCGGGTACAGCTCCTACGAGCAGTACTTC
CASSQSGYSSYEQYF
>many|.|TRBJ1-4|TRBV4-1
TGCGCCAGCAGCCAAAAGGGAACAGCCGCGGAAAAACTGTTTTTT
CASSQKGTAAEKLFF
>many|.|TRBJ1-1|TRBV30
TGTGCCTGGAGTCCTGGACCATTGAACACTGAAGCTTTCTTT
CAWSPGPLNTEAFF
>many|.|TRBJ2-7|TRBV20-1
TGCAGTGCTAGTTCGGCGTACGAGCAGTACTTC
CSASSAYEQYF
>many|.|TRBJ2-5|TRBV5-1
TGCGCCAGCAGCTTGGATGGGCGACAGGTCCAAGAGACCCAGTACTTC
CASSLDGRQVQETQYF
>.|TRBD1|TRBJ1-5|TRBV6-1
TGTGTCAGCATTAGAACCGGGACAGGTGTCCAGCCCCAGCATTTT
CVSIRTGTGVQPQHF
>.|.|TRBJ2-1|TRBV20-1
TGCAGTGCTACATCGGGCCGCGGAAATGAGCAGTTCTTC
CSATSGRGNEQFF
>.|.|TRBJ1-2|TRBV5-1
TGCGCCAGCAGCCCAAGGACGGATTATTTCTACACCTTC
CASSPRTDYFYTF
>many|.|TRBJ1-2|TRBV10-3
TGTGCCATCAGTGAGATTACACAGAAGGGGAATGGCTACACCTTC
CAISEITQKGNGYTF
>many|.|TRBJ1-5|TRBV2
TGTGCCAGCAAGCCCCTGACGAACAATCAGCCCCAGCATTTT
CASKPLTNNQPQHF
>many|TRBD2|TRBJ2-1|TRBV6-4
TGTGCCAGCAGTGTAGCGGGAGAGGCCCACAATGAGCAGTTCTTC
CASSVAGEAHNEQFF
>many|TRBD1|TRBJ2-5|TRBV27
TGTGCCAGCAGTTTCCGACAGGGGGGGACCCAGTACTTC
CASSFRQGGTQYF
>many|TRBD1|TRBJ1-5|TRBV9
TGTGCCAGCAGCCCGGGACAGGGGTATCAGCCCCAGCATTTT
CASSPGQGYQPQHF
>many|TRBD2|TRBJ2-5|TRBV7-9
TGTGCCAGCAGCCCGTCGGGACTAGCGGGAGAAGAGACCCAGTACTTC
CASSPSGLAGEETQYF
>few|TRBD1|TRBJ1-2|TRBV6-2/TRBV6-3
TGTGCCAGCATATCGGGACAGTCTCGGGGCTATGGCTACACCTTC
CASISGQSRGYGYTF
>medium-sized|.|TRBJ2-7|TRBV20-1
TGCAGTGTTAGAAAGAGGGCCTCGAGCTACGAGCAGTACTTC
CSVRKRASSYEQYF
>many|.|TRBJ2-1|TRBV7-3
TGTGCCAGCAGCTTACGTCCAGCGGGTTTTGACAAAGAGCAGTTCTTC
CASSLRPAGFDKEQFF
>.|TRBD2|TRBJ2-1|TRBV20-1
TGCAGTGCTAGTTCCGTGACTAGCGGGGCTCGGGGTGTGCAGTTCTTC
CSASSVTSGARGVQFF
>many|.|TRBJ2-3|TRBV20-1
TGCAGTGCTCCCTACCGAGGGTCAAGGACCTTC
CSAPYRGSRTF
>many|.|TRBJ2-7|TRBV18
TGTGCCAGCTCACCACAGACTGCCTCCTACGAGCAGTACTTC
CASSPQTASYEQYF
>many|.|TRBJ2-4|TRBV18
TGTGCCAGCTCACCACCGGGAATAACTAGCCAAAACATTCAGTACTTC
CASSPPGITSQNIQYF
>many|.|TRBJ2-1|TRBV6-2/TRBV6-3
TGTGCCAGCAGTTACCTACCAACGGGCAATGAGCAGTTCTTC
CASSYLPTGNEQFF
>many|.|TRBJ2-7|TRBV20-1
TGCAGTGCTAGATCGGCGAGTTACGAGCAGTACTTC
CSARSASYEQYF